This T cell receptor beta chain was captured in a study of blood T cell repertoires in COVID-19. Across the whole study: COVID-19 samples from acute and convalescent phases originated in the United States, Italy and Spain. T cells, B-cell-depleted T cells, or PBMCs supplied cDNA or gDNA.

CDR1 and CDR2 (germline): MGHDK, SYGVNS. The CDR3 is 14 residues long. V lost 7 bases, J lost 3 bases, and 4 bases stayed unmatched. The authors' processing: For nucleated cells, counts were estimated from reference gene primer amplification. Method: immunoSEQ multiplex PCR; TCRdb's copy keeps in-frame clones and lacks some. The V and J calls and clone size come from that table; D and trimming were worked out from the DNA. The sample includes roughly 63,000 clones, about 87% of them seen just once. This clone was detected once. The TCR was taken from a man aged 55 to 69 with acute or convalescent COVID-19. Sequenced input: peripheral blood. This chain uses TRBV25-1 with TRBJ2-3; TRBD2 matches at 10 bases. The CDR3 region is CASKPGLATDTQYF. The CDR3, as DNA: TGTGCCAGCAAACCGGGACTAGCGACAGATACGCAGTATTTT.